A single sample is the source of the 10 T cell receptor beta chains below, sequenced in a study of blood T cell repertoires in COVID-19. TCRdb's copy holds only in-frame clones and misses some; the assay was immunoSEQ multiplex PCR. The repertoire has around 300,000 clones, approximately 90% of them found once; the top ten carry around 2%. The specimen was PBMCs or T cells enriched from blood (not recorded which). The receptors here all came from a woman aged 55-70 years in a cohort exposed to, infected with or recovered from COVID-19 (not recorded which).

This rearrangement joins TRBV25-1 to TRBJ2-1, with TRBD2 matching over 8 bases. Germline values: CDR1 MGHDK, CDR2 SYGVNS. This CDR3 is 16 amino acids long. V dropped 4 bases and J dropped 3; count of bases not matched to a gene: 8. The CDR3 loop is CASSVEAGEIYNEQFF. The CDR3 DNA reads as TGTGCCAGCAGTGTTGAAGCGGGAGAGATCTACAATGAGCAGTTCTTC.

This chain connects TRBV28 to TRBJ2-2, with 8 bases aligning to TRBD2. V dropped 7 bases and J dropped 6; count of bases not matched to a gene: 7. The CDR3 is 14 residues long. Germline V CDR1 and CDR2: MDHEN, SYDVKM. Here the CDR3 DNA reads TGTGCCAGCACTTTCCTAGCGGGCGCCGGGGAGCTGTTTTTT. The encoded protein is CASTFLAGAGELFF.

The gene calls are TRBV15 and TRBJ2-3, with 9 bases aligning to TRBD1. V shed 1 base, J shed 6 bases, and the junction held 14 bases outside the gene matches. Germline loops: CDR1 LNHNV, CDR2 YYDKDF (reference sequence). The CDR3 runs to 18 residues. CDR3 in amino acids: CATSRVPVNRGRMDTQYF. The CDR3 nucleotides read TGTGCCACCAGCAGAGTCCCCGTCAACAGGGGGCGGATGGATACGCAGTATTTT.

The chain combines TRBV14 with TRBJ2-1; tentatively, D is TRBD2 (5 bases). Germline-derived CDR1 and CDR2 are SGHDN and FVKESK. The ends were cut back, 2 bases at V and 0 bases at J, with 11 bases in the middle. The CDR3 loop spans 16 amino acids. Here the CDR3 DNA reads TGTGCCAGCAGCCAACGGGCGGGTTCCTCCTACAATGAGCAGTTCTTC. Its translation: CASSQRAGSSYNEQFF.

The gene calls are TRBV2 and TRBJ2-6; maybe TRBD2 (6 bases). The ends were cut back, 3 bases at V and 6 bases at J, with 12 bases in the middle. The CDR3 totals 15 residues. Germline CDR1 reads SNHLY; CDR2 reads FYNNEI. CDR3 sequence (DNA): TGTGCCAGCAGTGAGGAGGGTGGGTCGGCCAACGTCCTGACTTTC. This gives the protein CASSEEGGSANVLTF.

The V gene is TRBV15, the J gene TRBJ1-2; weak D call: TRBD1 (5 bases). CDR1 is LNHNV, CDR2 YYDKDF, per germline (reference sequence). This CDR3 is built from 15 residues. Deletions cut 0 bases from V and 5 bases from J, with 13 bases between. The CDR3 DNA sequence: TGTGCCACCAGCAGAGATCGGGGGGGATGGTATGGCTACACCTTC. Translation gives CATSRDRGGWYGYTF. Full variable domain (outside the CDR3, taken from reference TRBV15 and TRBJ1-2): DAMVIQNPRYQVTQFGKPVTLSCSQTLNHNVMYWYQQKSSQAPKLLFHYYDKDFNNEADTPDNFQSRRPNTSFCFLDIRSPGLGDTAMYLCATSRDRGGWYGYTFGSGTRLTVV.

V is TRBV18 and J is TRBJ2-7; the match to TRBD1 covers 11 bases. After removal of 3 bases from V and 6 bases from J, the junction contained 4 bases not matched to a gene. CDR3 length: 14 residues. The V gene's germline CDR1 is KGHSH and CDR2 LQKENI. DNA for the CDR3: TGTGCCAGCTCACCGGGACAGGGGGTTCTCGAGCAGTACTTC. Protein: CASSPGQGVLEQYF. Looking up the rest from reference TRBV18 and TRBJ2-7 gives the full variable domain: NAGVMQNPRHLVRRRGQEARLRCSPMKGHSHVYWYRQLPEEGLKFMVYLQKENIIDESGMPKERFSAEFPKEGPSILRIQQVVRGDSAAYFCASSPGQGVLEQYFGPGTRLTVT.

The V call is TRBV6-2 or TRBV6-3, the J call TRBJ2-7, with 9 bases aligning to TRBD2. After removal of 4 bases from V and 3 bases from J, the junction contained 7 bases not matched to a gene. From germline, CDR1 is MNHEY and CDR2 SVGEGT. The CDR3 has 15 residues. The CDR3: CASSWSGTSFYEQYF. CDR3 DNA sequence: TGTGCCAGCAGTTGGTCCGGGACTAGCTTCTACGAGCAGTACTTC.

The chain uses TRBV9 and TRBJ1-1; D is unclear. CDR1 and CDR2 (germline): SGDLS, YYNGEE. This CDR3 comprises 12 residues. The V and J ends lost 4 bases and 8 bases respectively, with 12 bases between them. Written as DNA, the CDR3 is TGTGCCAGCAGCACATATAATAACGAAGCTTTCTTT. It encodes CASSTYNNEAFF.

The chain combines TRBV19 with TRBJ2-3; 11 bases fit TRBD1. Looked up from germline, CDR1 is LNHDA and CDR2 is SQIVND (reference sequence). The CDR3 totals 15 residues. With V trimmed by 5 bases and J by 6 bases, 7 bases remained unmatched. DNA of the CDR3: TGTGCCAGTAGTCCTAAGGGACAGGGGGGGGATACGCAGTATTTT. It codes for CASSPKGQGGDTQYF. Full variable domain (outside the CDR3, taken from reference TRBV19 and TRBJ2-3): DGGITQSPKYLFRKEGQNVTLSCEQNLNHDAMYWYRQDPGQGLRLIYYSQIVNDFQKGDIAEGYSVSREKKESFPLTVTSAQKNPTAFYLCASSPKGQGGDTQYFGPGTRLTVL.